This TCR beta chain was recovered during a study of identical twins. A universal primer binding site was introduced by template switching. The final cDNA contained unique molecular identifiers. Each CDR3 protein gets one entry after TCRdb re-called the 5' RACE reads with MiXCR. The sample holds around 570,000 distinct CDR3 sequences, around a tenth seen once. Findings and limits, study-wide: Some out-of-frame alpha sequences were shared by twins, and these showed excess low generation probability.

As for this clonotype: Its antigen is unknown.

These data also formed part of another study, on yellow fever vaccine responses in identical twins.

Sequenced sample: PBMCs. This receptor was taken from a woman younger than 35 in good health.

CDR3 nucleotides: TGTGCCAGCAGTCGACTCAGGGGCAGCTCCTACGAGCAGTACTTC. This sequence encodes CASSRLRGSSYEQYF. V gene TRBV6-1 combines with J gene TRBJ2-7; D might be TRBD1 (6 bases). Trimming pared 5 bases from V and 0 bases from J, leaving 14 bases between. The germline CDR1 and CDR2 sequences are MNHNS and SASEGT. There are 15 residues in the CDR3.